The 7 T cell receptor beta chains below were found in one sample sequenced in a study of blood T cell repertoires in COVID-19. TCRdb's copy holds only in-frame clones and misses some; the assay was immunoSEQ multiplex PCR. This sample carries approximately 140,000 clones, approximately 86% of them seen once, and the ten largest clones take around 2.3%. Sequenced sample: PBMCs or T cells enriched from blood (not recorded which). These TCRs come from a woman in her forties or fifties who had recovered from COVID-19.

The rearrangement joins TRBV7-2 to TRBJ2-5; maybe TRBD2 (6 bases). CDR3 length: 13 residues. Trimming took 3 bases from V and 5 from J, leaving 10 bases between them. Germline CDR1 is SGHTA and CDR2 is FQGNSA. CDR3 in DNA: TGTGCCAGCAGCTTTGGAGGAGGGGAGACCCAGTACTTC. It codes for CASSFGGGETQYF.

This chain links TRBV2 with TRBJ1-2; 7 bases align to TRBD1. Germline V CDR1 and CDR2: SNHLY, FYNNEI. This CDR3 region has 17 residues. Trimming cost V 2 bases and J 6 bases; bases outside gene matches: 15. CDR3 in amino acids: CASSELIGRGIENGYTF. The CDR3 coding sequence is TGTGCCAGCAGTGAACTAATTGGCAGGGGGATTGAGAATGGCTACACCTTC. Complete variable domain (other parts from reference TRBV2 and TRBJ1-2): EPEVTQTPSHQVTQMGQEVILRCVPISNHLYFYWYRQILGQKVEFLVSFYNNEISEKSEIFDDQFSVERPDGSNFTLKIRSTKLEDSAMYFCASSELIGRGIENGYTFGSGTRLTVV.

J is TRBJ2-7 and V is TRBV5-4, with TRBD1 matching 10 bases. V was clipped by 4 bases and J by 3 bases; unmatched bases: 1. CDR1 is SGHNT, CDR2 YYREEE, per germline (reference sequence). This CDR3 spans 13 amino acids. In DNA, the CDR3 is TGTGCCAGCAGCGACAGGGGGCACTACGAGCAGTACTTC. It codes for CASSDRGHYEQYF.

The gene calls are TRBV9 and TRBJ2-1; 11 bases are shared with TRBD2. Germline assignment: CDR1 SGDLS and CDR2 YYNGEE. CDR3 size: 15 residues. Losses at the gene ends were 2 bases for V and 4 bases for J; bases not matched to a gene: 2. CDR3 nucleotides: TGTGCCAGCAGCGTCTCTAGCGGGGGGTACAATGAGCAGTTCTTC. Its protein is CASSVSSGGYNEQFF.

This rearrangement joins TRBV29-1 to TRBJ1-6, with a tentative D call TRBD1 (6 bases). CDR3 size: 13 residues. Looked up from germline, CDR1 is SQVTM and CDR2 is ANQGSEA. V lost 6 bases to trimming and J lost 7 bases, with 13 bases between them. The CDR3 reads CSVRTEQNSPLHF. In nucleotides, the CDR3 is TGCAGCGTACGGACAGAACAGAATTCACCCCTCCACTTT.

The CDR3 loop is CASTTGLYGYTF. In DNA, the CDR3 is TGTGCCAGTACCACAGGGCTCTATGGCTACACCTTC. V and J are TRBV19 and TRBJ1-2, with a weak D call TRBD1 (6 bases). Germline CDR1 LNHDA, CDR2 SQIVND (reference sequence). V dropped 7 bases and J dropped 4 bases, with 10 bases sitting between them. The CDR3 length is 12 residues.

The chain employs TRBV19 and TRBJ2-7; TRBD1 aligns across 11 bases. The CDR3 runs 14 residues. V lost 6 bases and J lost 5; bases outside the gene matches: 6. Germline CDR1 LNHDA, CDR2 SQIVND (reference sequence). The CDR3 sequence: CASRPGQGDHEQYF. As DNA, the CDR3 is TGTGCCAGTAGACCGGGACAGGGGGACCACGAGCAGTACTTC. Using reference TRBV19 and TRBJ2-7 for the parts outside the CDR3, the full variable domain is DGGITQSPKYLFRKEGQNVTLSCEQNLNHDAMYWYRQDPGQGLRLIYYSQIVNDFQKGDIAEGYSVSREKKESFPLTVTSAQKNPTAFYLCASRPGQGDHEQYFGPGTRLTVT.